The rows below give T cell receptor beta chains drawn from one sample of a study of spatial heterogeneity in lung cancer. TCRdb re-called the 5' RACE reads with MiXCR, one entry per CDR3 protein. The sample carries 24,000 or so distinct CDR3 sequences, less than 3.5% recorded once. The sample consisted of PBMCs, taken at surgery. The receptors stem from a female donor with early-stage non-small cell lung cancer. CDR3s leave out the opening cysteine and the closing phenylalanine or tryptophan.

V gene	CDR3 length	J gene	CDR3 protein
TRBV28	13	TRBJ2-1	ASRPLAGSLNEQF
TRBV7-6	14	TRBJ2-2	ASSLVRGHNTGELF
TRBV5-1	13	TRBJ2-5	ASRGSWEDQETQY
TRBV5-1	14	TRBJ2-1	ARPNGRSPTTGVQF
TRBV20-1	9	TRBJ2-7	SARDVYEQY
TRBV19	12	TRBJ2-7	ASSLSDRAYEQY
TRBV10-1	10	TRBJ2-1	ASSEIANEQF
TRBV5-1	12	TRBJ1-6	ASSLDLPPSPLH
TRBV29-1	11	TRBJ1-2	SVTDSHNYGYT
TRBV2	14	TRBJ2-7	ASSEAAGWSSYEQY
TRBV9	12	TRBJ1-5	ASSPDRWGQPQH
TRBV5-6	13	TRBJ2-7	ASSFGRKSSYEQY
TRBV6-1	16	TRBJ1-2	ASSPAGDRGRVSGRYT
TRBV7-9	15	TRBJ2-3	ASSLALSGRPTDTQY
TRBV5-1	13	TRBJ2-2	ASSFGGSFPGELF
TRBV5-5	13	TRBJ2-1	ASSWGTGPYNEQF
TRBV2	12	TRBJ2-6	ASSPAPGANVLT
TRBV2	10	TRBJ2-7	ASSNDRYKQY
TRBV6-1	13	TRBJ2-7	ASQPSTARLVEQY
TRBV9	14	TRBJ2-7	ASSVETSGSNDEQY
TRBV28	14	TRBJ2-3	ASSPRAWPRPDTQY
TRBV15	11	TRBJ1-2	ATSRDSLYGYT
TRBV2	13	TRBJ1-1	ASSVGGAMNTEAF
TRBV5-1	13	TRBJ2-7	ASRTGQGSSYEQY
TRBV6-5	14	TRBJ2-6	ASSYYSRTGANVLT
TRBV25-1	12	TRBJ1-5	ASSGAWGDQPQH
TRBV27	12	TRBJ1-3	ASCDSHSGNTIY
TRBV7-2	11	TRBJ2-3	ASSLPATDTQY
TRBV3-1	11	TRBJ1-2	ASSQERLGDYT
TRBV6-6	11	TRBJ1-2	ASSGRNNYGYT
TRBV5-1	13	TRBJ2-2	ASSTGQGNTGELF
TRBV10-3	16	TRBJ2-1	AINLGLAGKSSYNEQF
TRBV6-1	13	TRBJ2-3	ASILGGSRPDTQY
TRBV5-4	14	TRBJ2-5	ASSLPSGSGQETQY
TRBV5-1	11	TRBJ1-2	ASRPEDLYGYT
TRBV24-1	11	TRBJ2-1	ATSTDRGNEQF
TRBV10-3	13	TRBJ2-3	AISPTSQSTDTQY